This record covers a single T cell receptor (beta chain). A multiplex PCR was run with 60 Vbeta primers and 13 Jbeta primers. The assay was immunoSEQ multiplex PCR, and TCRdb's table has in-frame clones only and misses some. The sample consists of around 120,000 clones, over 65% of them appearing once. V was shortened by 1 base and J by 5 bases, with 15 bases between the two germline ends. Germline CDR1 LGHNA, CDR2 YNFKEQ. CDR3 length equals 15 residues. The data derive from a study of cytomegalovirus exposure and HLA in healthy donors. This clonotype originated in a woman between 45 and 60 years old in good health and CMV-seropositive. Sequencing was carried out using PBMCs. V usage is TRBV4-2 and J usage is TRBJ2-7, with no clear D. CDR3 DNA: TGTGCCAGCAGCCAAGTCATAGCCAACTCTCACGAGCAGTACTTC. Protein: CASSQVIANSHEQYF.